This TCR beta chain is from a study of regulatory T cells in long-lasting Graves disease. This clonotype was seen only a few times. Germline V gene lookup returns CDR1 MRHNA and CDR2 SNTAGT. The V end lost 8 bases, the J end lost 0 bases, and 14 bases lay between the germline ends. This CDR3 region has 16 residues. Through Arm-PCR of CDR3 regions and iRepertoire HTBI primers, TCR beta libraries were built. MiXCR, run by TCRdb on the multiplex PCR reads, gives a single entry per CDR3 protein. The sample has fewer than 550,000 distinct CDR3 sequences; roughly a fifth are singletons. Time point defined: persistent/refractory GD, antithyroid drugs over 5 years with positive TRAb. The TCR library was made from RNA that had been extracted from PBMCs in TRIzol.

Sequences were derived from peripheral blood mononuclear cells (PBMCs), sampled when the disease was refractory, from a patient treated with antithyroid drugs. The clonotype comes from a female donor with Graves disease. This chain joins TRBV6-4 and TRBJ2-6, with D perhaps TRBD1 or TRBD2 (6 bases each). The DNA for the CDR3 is TGTGCCAGCTGGGGGGCCCTCGCCTCTGGGGCCAACGTCCTGACTTTC. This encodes CASWGALASGANVLTF.